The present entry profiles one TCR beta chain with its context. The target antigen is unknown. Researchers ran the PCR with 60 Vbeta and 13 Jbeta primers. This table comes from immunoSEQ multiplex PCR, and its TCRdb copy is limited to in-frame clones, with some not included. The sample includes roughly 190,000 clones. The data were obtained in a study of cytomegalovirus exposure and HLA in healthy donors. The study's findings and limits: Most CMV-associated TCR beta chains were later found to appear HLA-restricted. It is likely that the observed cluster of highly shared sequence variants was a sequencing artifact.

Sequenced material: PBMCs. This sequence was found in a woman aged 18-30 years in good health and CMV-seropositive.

CDR3 sequence reads: CASSAWDSPRGQTQYF. The CDR3 DNA reads as TGTGCCAGCAGCGCGTGGGACAGCCCAAGGGGTCAGACCCAGTACTTC. The gene calls are TRBV11-1 and TRBJ2-5; 7 nucleotides line up with TRBD1. Germline V gives CDR1 SGHAT, CDR2 FQDESV (reference sequence). The V and J ends lost 5 bases and 6 bases, in that order; junction bases with no gene match: 15. CDR3 length equals 16 residues.